This T cell receptor beta chain was profiled in a study of blood T cells in healthy people across ages. With a J-beta primer mix and a sample-barcoded 5' primer, a second PCR ran about 7 to 12 cycles. TCRdb processed the 5' RACE reads anew with MiXCR; each CDR3 protein has one entry. The sample has fewer than 2,000,000 distinct CDR3 sequences, about two fifths seen once. This clonotype originated in a human donor in good health. The sample taken for sequencing was blood.

CDR3 residues: CASSLARQAENTEAFF. CDR3 DNA sequence: TGTGCCAGCAGCTTAGCGCGACAGGCGGAGAACACTGAAGCTTTCTTT. V gene TRBV7-9 combines with J gene TRBJ1-1; tentatively, D is TRBD1 (6 bases). The germline V gene has CDR1 SEHNR and CDR2 FQNEAQ (reference sequence). V lost 0 bases and J lost 1, with 12 bases in between. This CDR3 is 16 amino acids long.